Below are 9 T cell receptor beta chains sequenced from a single sample in a study of blood T cell repertoires in COVID-19. TCRdb's table, derived via immunoSEQ multiplex PCR, lists solely in-frame clones and lacks some. Among over 200,000 clones listed, roughly 87% were seen once. Sequencing was performed on peripheral blood. The receptors derive from a man aged 35 to 55 with active or convalescent COVID-19.

This chain uses TRBV6-1 with TRBJ2-3, with 11 positions matching TRBD2. V gave up 2 bases and J gave up 6 bases; unmatched junction bases: 4. Germline CDR1 and CDR2: MNHNS and SASEGT. The CDR3 sequence is 15 residues long. CDR3 DNA: TGTGCCAGCAGTGAATTACTAGCGGGAGATGATACGCAGTATTTT. Protein sequence: CASSELLAGDDTQYF.

This clone has only one observation. The chain couples TRBV7-9 to TRBJ2-7; D is ambiguous. The CDR3 consists of 13 residues. The V end was cut by 5 bases, the J end by 1 base, with 9 bases between. From germline, CDR1 is SEHNR and CDR2 FQNEAQ (reference sequence). CDR3 sequence (DNA): TGTGCCAGCAGCCTATTCGAGTCCTACGAGCAGTACTTC. Protein: CASSLFESYEQYF.

The chain has TRBV5-4 and TRBJ1-4, with a tentative D call TRBD1 (5 bases). The germline gives CDR1 SGHNT, CDR2 YYREEE (reference sequence). CDR3 length: 15 residues. Trimming removed 4 bases from V and 1 base from J, with 11 bases in between. The CDR3 region is CASSVSGGTNEKLFF. The CDR3 region has the DNA TGTGCCAGCAGCGTCAGCGGGGGAACTAATGAAAAACTGTTTTTT.

V usage is TRBV27 and J usage is TRBJ1-2; 9 bases map to TRBD1. The trim removed 5 bases at V and 4 bases at J, leaving 14 bases unmatched. The germline V gene encodes CDR1 MNHEY and CDR2 SMNVEV (reference sequence). The CDR3 consists of 17 residues. For the CDR3, the DNA is TGTGCCAGCAGTACCAACCTTGGACAGGGGATAGGCTATGGCTACACCTTC. As protein: CASSTNLGQGIGYGYTF.

The chain carries TRBV9 and TRBJ2-2; 8 positions agree with TRBD1. V lost 2 bases to trimming and J lost 7 bases; unmatched junction nucleotides: 4. The CDR3 length is 14 residues. In germline, CDR1 is SGDLS, CDR2 YYNGEE. The CDR3 loop reads CASSVTGAVGELFF. DNA for the CDR3: TGTGCCAGCAGCGTGACAGGGGCGGTCGGGGAGCTGTTTTTT.

The chain has TRBV7-9 and TRBJ2-2; possible D gene TRBD2, 6 bases. Per the germline V gene, CDR1 is SEHNR and CDR2 is FQNEAQ (reference sequence). This CDR3 is built from 17 residues. V lost 3 bases to trimming and J lost 7 bases, with 21 bases between them. CDR3 coding DNA: TGTGCCAGCAGCTTCGTTTTTGAGGAGGGACTGGGCGGGGAGCTGTTTTTT. It is translated as CASSFVFEEGLGGELFF.

The V and J genes are TRBV10-2 and TRBJ2-4, with TRBD2 matching over 9 bases. The trim removed 6 bases at V and 7 bases at J, leaving 13 bases unmatched. There are 16 residues in the CDR3. Germline assignment: CDR1 WSHSY and CDR2 SAAADI. Here the CDR3 DNA reads TGCGCCAGCAGAGAGGGGAGCGGGACTAGCAGGAACATTCAGTACTTC. It codes for CASREGSGTSRNIQYF.

This chain connects TRBV5-5 to TRBJ2-1; D might be TRBD2 (5 bases). V dropped 2 bases and J dropped 0 bases, with 9 bases sitting between them. Germline V gene data show CDR1 as SGHKS and CDR2 as YYEKEE (reference sequence). CDR3 length: 15 residues. The CDR3 sequence: CASSFGRGSYNEQFF. The CDR3 DNA is TGTGCCAGCAGCTTTGGTCGGGGCTCCTACAATGAGCAGTTCTTC.

CDR3 nucleotide sequence: TGTGCCAGCTCACCGTGGGACAGAGCGTTAAATTCACCCCTCCACTTT. This sequence encodes CASSPWDRALNSPLHF. The gene calls are TRBV18 and TRBJ1-6; 7 positions match TRBD1. Germline V gene sequence: CDR1 KGHSH, CDR2 LQKENI. The CDR3 loop spans 16 amino acids. The V gene end was trimmed by 3 bases and the J gene end by 7 bases; junction bases not matched to a gene: 9.